This T cell receptor beta chain was sequenced in a study of blood T cell repertoires in COVID-19. About the study: T cells, B-cell-depleted T cells, or PBMCs provided the cDNA or gDNA that served as material.

In the original workflow: Using reference gene primer amplification, nucleated cell counts were estimated. Assay: immunoSEQ multiplex PCR; the TCRdb copy retains only in-frame clones and omits some. Clone size and V and J calls were adopted from that table, with D and trimming inferred from the DNA. The sample comprises over 600,000 clones, about 90% of which are singletons, and about 0.26% rests with the top ten. CDR3 length equals 14 residues. V gave up 3 bases and J gave up 4 bases, with 12 bases separating them. CDR1 is MNHNS and CDR2 is SASEGT in the germline V gene. This receptor was taken from a young woman with acute or convalescent COVID-19. The rearrangement links TRBV6-1 to TRBJ1-2, with D perhaps TRBD1 (5 bases). Sequencing input: peripheral blood. The CDR3 region has the DNA TGTGCCAGCAGTGAGGATCGGACACTCTATGGCTACACCTTC. It encodes CASSEDRTLYGYTF.